These 20 T cell receptor beta chains were all obtained from the same sample, sequenced in a study of T cells expressing NK-cell markers. TCRdb reanalyzed the 5' RACE reads and collapses them to one entry per CDR3 protein, without DNA. The sample has almost 450,000 distinct CDR3 sequences. The sample taken for sequencing was blood T cells: a sorted CD56 or NKG2C T cell subset, CD4+ or CD8+ T cells, or bulk PBMC T cells (not recorded which). The receptors stem from a woman between 18 and 75 years old in good health.

This rearrangement joins TRBV20-1 to TRBJ2-7; without DNA, the TCRdb call of TRBD2 cannot be checked. Germline CDR1 and CDR2: DFQATT and SNEGSKA (reference sequence). The CDR3 extends over 14 amino acids. This CDR3 is CSMLAGGKLYEQYF.

The chain couples TRBV30 to TRBJ2-1; the D gene TCRdb calls, TRBD2, cannot be checked with no DNA. The CDR3 sequence is 12 residues long. In germline, CDR1 is GTSNPN, CDR2 SVGIG (reference sequence). CDR3 loop: CAWSGGSGEQFF.

The chain has TRBV6-1 and TRBJ2-5; the D call of TRBD1 rests on TCRdb alone, since no DNA is present to check it. The germline CDR1 and CDR2 sequences are MNHNS and SASEGT. There are 16 residues in the CDR3. This CDR3 reads CASSELGGGVQETQYF.

The gene calls are TRBV5-5 and TRBJ2-3. CDR1 and CDR2 (germline): SGHKS, YYEKEE (reference sequence). CDR3 length equals 15 residues. The CDR3 protein is CASSMDGRITDTQYF. Combining the CDR3 with reference TRBV5-5 and TRBJ2-3 gives the whole variable domain DAGVTQSPTHLIKTRGQQVTLRCSPISGHKSVSWYQQVLGQGPQFIFQYYEKEERGRGNFPDRFSARQFPNYSSELNVNALLLGDSALYLCASSMDGRITDTQYFGPGTRLTVL.

This chain connects TRBV4-3 to TRBJ1-2. Germline loops: CDR1 LGHNA, CDR2 YSLEER. This CDR3 spans 14 amino acids. The CDR3 sequence is CASSQDIGSYGYTF.

This sequence joins TRBV18 and TRBJ1-1. In germline, CDR1 is KGHSH, CDR2 LQKENI. CDR3 length: 15 residues. CDR3 region: CASSRDSGLNTEAFF. Variable domain in full (rest from reference TRBV18 and TRBJ1-1): NAGVMQNPRHLVRRRGQEARLRCSPMKGHSHVYWYRQLPEEGLKFMVYLQKENIIDESGMPKERFSAEFPKEGPSILRIQQVVRGDSAAYFCASSRDSGLNTEAFFGQGTRLTVV.

The rearrangement uses TRBV6-1 and TRBJ2-1; absent DNA, TCRdb's TRBD2 call cannot be checked. This CDR3 contains 15 residues. The germline V gene encodes CDR1 MNHNS and CDR2 SASEGT. The CDR3 loop reads CASGPRGEVDNEQFF.

The CDR3: CASRLAERETQYF. The V call is TRBV6-5, the J call TRBJ2-5. The CDR3 consists of 13 residues. CDR1 MNHEY and CDR2 SVGAGI come from the germline V gene.

The chain has TRBV28 and TRBJ2-1; TCRdb indicates TRBD2, and absent DNA this call remains unverified. The CDR3 extends over 17 amino acids. Germline values: CDR1 MDHEN, CDR2 SYDVKM. CDR3: CATLGLAGGQSYNEQFF.

This sequence joins TRBV20-1 and TRBJ2-5; TCRdb gives TRBD2 as the D gene, but with no DNA this cannot be confirmed. The CDR3 is made up of 14 amino acids. Per the germline V gene, CDR1 is DFQATT and CDR2 is SNEGSKA (reference sequence). This chain's CDR3 is CSAGLAGDQETQSF.

The gene calls are TRBV4-2 and TRBJ2-7. CDR1 and CDR2 (germline): LGHNA, YNFKEQ. This CDR3 is 14 amino acids long. This CDR3 is CASSQAGRTYEQYF.

This chain uses TRBV4-1 with TRBJ2-5. Germline CDR1 MGHRA, CDR2 YSYEKL. The CDR3 is 15 residues long. CDR3 protein: CASSQTPRTQETQYF.

The genes are TRBV3-1 and TRBJ2-1; the D gene TCRdb calls, TRBD1, cannot be checked with no DNA. Per the germline V gene, CDR1 is LGHDT and CDR2 is YNNKEL (reference sequence). This CDR3 has 18 residues. Here the CDR3 reads CASSQVRPPGSSYNEQFF.

V is TRBV5-1 and J is TRBJ1-4. This CDR3 has 15 residues. From germline, CDR1 is SGHRS and CDR2 YFSETQ. Here the CDR3 reads CASRGGDATNEKLFF.

The chain recombines TRBV5-1 with TRBJ2-5; TCRdb returns TRBD2, unconfirmable since there is no DNA. The CDR3 totals 13 residues. CDR1 is SGHRS and CDR2 is YFSETQ in the germline V gene. The CDR3 reads CASSRGTSGDAYF.

This rearrangement joins TRBV12-3 or TRBV12-4 to TRBJ2-3; the TCRdb D gene call, TRBD1, has no DNA to confirm it. The CDR3 covers 16 residues. This CDR3 is CASRAAPRSRTDTQYF.

The chain is built from TRBV3-1 and TRBJ2-4; TCRdb picks TRBD1, but there is no DNA to check that call. In germline, CDR1 is LGHDT, CDR2 YNNKEL (reference sequence). The CDR3 is made up of 15 amino acids. The CDR3 region is CASSQEKGLENIQYF.

The chain uses TRBV7-8 and TRBJ2-7; the D call from TCRdb, TRBD1, cannot be confirmed without DNA. Germline lookup yields CDR1 SGHVS and CDR2 FQNEAQ. The CDR3 totals 12 residues. The CDR3 loop is CASTTGSYEQYF.

The rearrangement links TRBV15 to TRBJ2-7. CDR3 size: 16 residues. Germline V lookup: CDR1 LNHNV, CDR2 YYDKDF (reference sequence). CDR3 in amino acids: CATSGVISDVSYEQYF.

V usage is TRBV7-9 and J usage is TRBJ1-1; absent DNA, TCRdb's TRBD1 call cannot be checked. Looked up from germline, CDR1 is SEHNR and CDR2 is FQNEAQ (reference sequence). This CDR3 has 17 residues. The CDR3 loop reads CASSLFGQFDVNTEAFF.